These 6 T cell receptor beta chains were sequenced from one sample in a study of PD-L1 blockade in urothelial cancer. Stated time point: peripheral blood 6 weeks after treatment start. The method was immunoSEQ multiplex PCR; TCRdb's version includes in-frame clones alone and lacks a portion of them. This sample has 50,000 or so clones, with about 90% found just once. Sequences were derived from PBMCs, sampled around atezolizumab (anti-PD-L1) treatment. The origin of the receptors is a man in his sixties with urothelial cancer.

A single count supports this clone. V and J are TRBV6-6 and TRBJ1-2, with 8 nucleotides matching TRBD1. This CDR3 comprises 16 residues. Unmatched junction bases numbered 16, after V lost 5 bases and J lost 8 bases. Germline CDR1 and CDR2: MNHNY and SVGAGI (reference sequence). Here the CDR3 DNA reads TGTGCCAGCAGTCCCAATCACGGACAGGGAATTTCCGGCTACACCTTC. It specifies CASSPNHGQGISGYTF.

The chain uses TRBV5-1 and TRBJ1-5, with 9 positions matching TRBD1. The germline gives CDR1 SGHRS, CDR2 YFSETQ. The J segment lost 6 bases and the V segment lost 0 bases, leaving 4 bases of the junction unmatched. The CDR3 totals 15 residues. The CDR3 DNA is TGCGCCAGCAGCTTGGGTGACAGGGGGACTCAGCCCCAGCATTTT. It translates to CASSLGDRGTQPQHF.

The chain has TRBV7-9 and TRBJ2-2; 10 positions match TRBD1. The CDR3 has 15 residues. Per the germline V gene, CDR1 is SEHNR and CDR2 is FQNEAQ (reference sequence). V was clipped by 5 bases and J by 3 bases; unmatched bases: 3. The CDR3: CASSPGQGDTGELFF. DNA for the CDR3: TGTGCCAGCAGCCCCGGACAGGGGGACACCGGGGAGCTGTTTTTT.

The rearrangement uses TRBV7-2 and TRBJ2-1; maybe TRBD2 (6 bases). The CDR3 has 14 amino acids. Germline loops: CDR1 SGHTA, CDR2 FQGNSA. V shed 0 bases and J shed 5 bases, with 8 bases lying between them. The CDR3 sequence is CASSLARTNNEQFF. CDR3 bases: TGTGCCAGCAGCTTAGCGCGGACTAACAATGAGCAGTTCTTC.

The CDR3 spells CASSRPGTSGNTIYF. CDR3 bases: TGTGCCAGCTCACGTCCGGGGACATCCGGAAACACCATATATTTT. The V gene is TRBV18, the J gene TRBJ1-3; weak D call: TRBD1 (6 bases). Germline V gene lookup returns CDR1 KGHSH and CDR2 LQKENI. The CDR3 has 15 amino acids. Trimming shortened V by 4 bases and J by 4 bases, and 14 bases separated the two germline ends.

The chain's CDR3 is CSAGEGAYEQYF. The CDR3 DNA sequence: TGCAGCGCTGGGGAGGGGGCCTACGAGCAGTACTTC. This chain links TRBV29-1 with TRBJ2-7, with a tentative D call TRBD2 (7 bases). V shed 7 bases and J shed 2 bases, with 12 bases lying between them. This CDR3 spans 12 amino acids. From germline, CDR1 is SQVTM and CDR2 ANQGSEA.